Listed below are T cell receptor beta chains from one sample, sequenced in a study of shared clonotypes between healthy human individuals. Clones were read by immunoSEQ multiplex PCR, and TCRdb kept only the in-frame ones, dropping some. The data contain 1,400,000 or so clones, just under 99% of them seen just once; the ten biggest clones take up 0.36%. Sequencing input: naive CD4+ T cells sorted from blood. These receptors all come from a man younger than 40 in good health. The CDR3 runs from the conserved cysteine through the conserved F or W. Fields, in order: V gene, D gene, J gene, clone size, CDR3 DNA, CDR3 protein. A D gene is named only where the DNA matches it firmly. Rows may omit the clone size; those that give it use once, few, many or a size class.

>TRBV11-2|TRBD2|TRBJ2-1|NA
TGTGCCAGCAGCCTCGGGGTAGCGGGAGTTTGGAATGAGCAGTTCTTC
CASSLGVAGVWNEQFF
>TRBV27|TRBD1|TRBJ2-7|NA
TGTGCCAGCAGTTATGGCAGACAGGGAAACGAGCAGTACTTC
CASSYGRQGNEQYF
>TRBV10-3|TRBD1|TRBJ1-1|NA
TGTGCCATCAGTGAGAGGACAGGGGAAACTGAAGCTTTCTTT
CAISERTGETEAFF
>TRBV4-1|NA|TRBJ2-4|NA
TGCGCCAGCAGCCAAGAGGTCCGCCCTCAGTACTTC
CASSQEVRPQYF
>TRBV7-9|NA|TRBJ1-3|NA
TGTGCCAGCAGCCTCACCAACTCTGGAAACACCATATATTTT
CASSLTNSGNTIYF
>TRBV14|TRBD2|TRBJ2-2|NA
TGTGCCAGCAGCCAAGGACTAGCGGGAGTCTACACCGGGGAGCTGTTTTTT
CASSQGLAGVYTGELFF
>TRBV14|TRBD2|TRBJ2-7|NA
TGTGCCAGCAGCCAAGATTTGGCTAGCGGGACCTACGAGCAGTACTTC
CASSQDLASGTYEQYF
>TRBV19|TRBD2|TRBJ2-7|NA
TGTGCCAGTAGTAGAGAAAGGGGACTAGCGGGAGTAAACGAGCAGTACTTC
CASSRERGLAGVNEQYF
>TRBV4-2|NA|TRBJ1-2|once
TGTGCCAGCAGCCAAGATTTCGGAGACAGGAGCTATGGCTACACCTTC
CASSQDFGDRSYGYTF
>TRBV18|NA|TRBJ2-5|NA
TGTGCCAGCTCACCCTGGGGGGAGCAAGAGACCCAGTACTTC
CASSPWGEQETQYF
>TRBV28|TRBD1|TRBJ2-7|NA
TGTGCCAGCAGTTTCCTACAGGGGCTCCCCTCCTACGAGCAGTACTTC
CASSFLQGLPSYEQYF
>TRBV28|NA|TRBJ1-1|NA
TGTGCCAGCAGTTTCCTACTAGGGAGTAACACTGAAGCTTTCTTT
CASSFLLGSNTEAFF
>TRBV9|NA|TRBJ2-1|NA
TGTGCCAGCAGCGTCGGCGGGACGTACAATGAGCAGTTCTTC
CASSVGGTYNEQFF
>TRBV27|NA|TRBJ2-2|NA
TGTGCCAGCAGTTTAACAGGCCTGAAATCCGGGGAGCTGTTTTTT
CASSLTGLKSGELFF
>TRBV28|TRBD2|TRBJ2-7|NA
TGTGCCAGCAGTTTCCTTAGCGGGACTTACGAGCAGTACTTC
CASSFLSGTYEQYF
>TRBV5-1|TRBD1|TRBJ2-7|NA
TGCGCCAGCAGCTTACCGGGACAGGGTGGCGAGCAGTACTTC
CASSLPGQGGEQYF
>TRBV2|NA|TRBJ2-7|NA
TGTGCCAGCAGAAGGACACCTAGCTACGAGCAGTACTTC
CASRRTPSYEQYF
>TRBV5-1|TRBD2|TRBJ2-7|NA
TGCGCCAGCAGCGCGGGACTAGCGGACTACGAGCAGTACTTC
CASSAGLADYEQYF
>TRBV6-6|NA|TRBJ1-5|NA
TGTGCCAGCAGGGACGGGCCCGGGCGAGGGCCCCAGCATTTT
CASRDGPGRGPQHF
>TRBV7-6|TRBD2|TRBJ2-1|NA
TGTGCCAGCAGCTCAGCGGGAGCGACCTACAATGAGCAGTTCTTC
CASSSAGATYNEQFF
>TRBV28|NA|TRBJ1-5|NA
TGTGCCAGCATACGGGACGGTAATCAGCCCCAGCATTTT
CASIRDGNQPQHF
>TRBV4-3|NA|TRBJ1-4|NA
TGCGCCAGCAGCCTTACCCCTACAGGAACGAGGGAAAAACTGTTTTTT
CASSLTPTGTREKLFF
>TRBV5-6|NA|TRBJ2-1|NA
TGTGCCAGCAGCTTTGCTGGGACTCCTTACAATGAGCAGTTCTTC
CASSFAGTPYNEQFF
>TRBV5-8|NA|TRBJ2-7|NA
TGTGCCAGCAGCCCCGAGACAGCCAAAAACTACGAGCAGTACTTC
CASSPETAKNYEQYF
>TRBV6-5|NA|TRBJ1-2|NA
TGTGCCAGCAGTTACGCCGAGGACAATAACTATGGCTACACCTTC
CASSYAEDNNYGYTF
>TRBV25-1|TRBD1|TRBJ2-1|NA
TGTGCCAGCAGTGAATATGCGACAGGGCGCTCCTACAATGAGCAGTTCTTC
CASSEYATGRSYNEQFF
>TRBV5-5|TRBD1|TRBJ2-5|NA
TGTGCCAGCAGCTTGGCCCGGCGGCAGGGGGCACAAGAGACCCAGTACTTC
CASSLARRQGAQETQYF
>TRBV28|NA|TRBJ1-2|NA
TGTGCCAGCAGTTTATCACCCTGGGAAGTAGATTCTGGCTACACCTTC
CASSLSPWEVDSGYTF
>TRBV28|TRBD1|TRBJ1-5|NA
TGTGCCAGCAGTAGGACAGGGTCCCAGCCCCAGCATTTT
CASSRTGSQPQHF
>TRBV7-2|NA|TRBJ2-2|NA
TGTGCCAGCAGCTTAGCGATGGGGGCCGGGGAGCTGTTTTTT
CASSLAMGAGELFF
>TRBV5-1|TRBD2|TRBJ2-1|NA
TGCGCCAGCAGGGGGACTACTGAAAATGAGCAGTTCTTC
CASRGTTENEQFF